Presented here are 10 T cell receptor beta chains from one specimen sequenced in a study of early T cells in non-severe SARS-CoV-2 infection. MiXCR, applied by TCRdb to the 5' RACE reads, yields one record per CDR3 protein. The profile shows tens of thousands of distinct CDR3 sequences, about 5% of them singletons. Material for sequencing was whole blood. The receptors were gathered from an adult who was a healthcare worker with PCR-confirmed SARS-CoV-2 infection or an uninfected control (not recorded which).

The chain links TRBV10-3 to TRBJ2-3; 9 nucleotides match TRBD2. CDR1 ENHRY and CDR2 SYGVKD come from the germline V gene. With V trimmed by 10 bases and J by 0 bases, 5 bases remained unmatched. The CDR3 is 14 amino acids. The CDR3 spells CATASGESTDTQYF. The DNA for the CDR3 is TGTGCCACCGCTAGCGGGGAGAGCACAGATACGCAGTATTTT.

This clonotype was picked up many times. The chain uses TRBV6-9 and TRBJ2-1, with 7 bases identical to TRBD2. CDR3 length: 17 amino acids. Unmatched junction bases numbered 16, after V lost 6 bases and J lost 5 bases. Germline CDR1 reads MNHGY; CDR2 reads SVAAGI. CDR3 sequence reads: CASRPDGGRAVNNEQFF. CDR3 sequence (DNA): TGTGCCAGCAGACCCGACGGAGGGAGGGCGGTTAACAATGAGCAGTTCTTC.

This clonotype was observed at least ten times. This sequence joins TRBV6-1 and TRBJ1-1, with D possibly TRBD1 on 6 matching bases. Germline lookup yields CDR1 MNHNS and CDR2 SASEGT. The length of the CDR3 is 13 residues. V was pared by 6 bases and J by 1 base, with 9 bases between. This CDR3 is CASSPTGNTEAFF. In DNA, the CDR3 is TGTGCCAGCAGCCCGACAGGGAACACTGAAGCTTTCTTT.

Many counts were recorded for this clonotype. The chain carries TRBV6-5 and TRBJ1-1, with 10 bases that match TRBD1. V shed 0 bases, J shed 2 bases, and the junction held 6 bases outside the gene matches. Germline V CDR1 and CDR2: MNHEY, SVGAGI. This CDR3 has 17 amino acids. The CDR3 DNA follows: TGTGCCAGCAGTTACTCGACAGGGGGCATGATTAACACTGAAGCTTTCTTT. This sequence encodes CASSYSTGGMINTEAFF.

This clonotype is medium-sized by share. The J gene is TRBJ2-3, the V gene TRBV4-1; D may be TRBD2 (5 bases). Germline V gene sequence: CDR1 MGHRA, CDR2 YSYEKL. The CDR3 consists of 15 residues. V shed 2 bases and J shed 1 base, with 10 bases lying between them. The CDR3 region has the DNA TGCGCCAGCAGCCAAAGGTCCGGGGGCACAGATACGCAGTATTTT. This encodes CASSQRSGGTDTQYF.

This clonotype showed up many times. The V gene is TRBV5-6, the J gene TRBJ2-7, with a possible D match to TRBD2 (6 bases). Germline CDR1 and CDR2: SGHDT and YYEEEE. V was pared by 0 bases and J by 6 bases, with 13 bases between. This CDR3 has 14 residues. This chain's CDR3 is CASSLDGRNTEQYF. CDR3 DNA sequence: TGTGCCAGCAGCTTGGACGGGAGAAATACCGAGCAGTACTTC.

This clonotype has more than one count but fewer than ten. The gene calls are TRBV20-1 and TRBJ2-5; the D gene is possibly TRBD2 (7 bases). The CDR3 loop spans 16 amino acids. V lost 6 bases, J lost 2 bases, and 22 bases lay in between. Germline V gives CDR1 DFQATT, CDR2 SNEGSKA (reference sequence). The CDR3 spells CSAPPRGGGTQETQYF. CDR3 sequence (DNA): TGCAGTGCCCCGCCCAGGGGCGGGGGAACGCAAGAGACCCAGTACTTC.

The chain links TRBV7-9 to TRBJ2-1, with 7 bases aligning to TRBD2. With 1 base clipped from V and 4 bases from J, the junction kept 1 base outside the gene matches. Germline CDR1 reads SEHNR; CDR2 reads FQNEAQ (reference sequence). The CDR3 runs to 14 residues. CDR3 sequence reads: CASSLEAGYNEQFF. CDR3 DNA: TGTGCCAGCAGCTTAGAAGCGGGGTACAATGAGCAGTTCTTC.

CDR3 residues: CASSSRDRSYNEQFF. In DNA, the CDR3 is TGTGCCAGCAGTTCACGAGACCGTTCCTACAATGAGCAGTTCTTC. The chain uses TRBV5-4 and TRBJ2-1; D unclear. The CDR3 has 15 residues. V was clipped by 5 bases and J by 1 base, with 13 bases between them. Germline lookup yields CDR1 SGHNT and CDR2 YYREEE (reference sequence).

This clonotype was observed a handful of times. V gene TRBV4-1 combines with J gene TRBJ1-6; 7 nucleotides match TRBD1. The CDR3 contains 13 residues. The junction had 3 bases not matched to a gene; V was cut back by 4 bases and J by 9 bases. CDR1 is MGHRA and CDR2 is YSYEKL in the germline V gene. The CDR3 spells CASSPGTVSPLHF. The CDR3 region has the DNA TGCGCCAGCAGCCCGGGGACAGTTTCACCCCTCCACTTT.